Shown below are 15 T cell receptor beta chains from a single sample sequenced in a study of blood T cell repertoires in COVID-19. Libraries were prepared by immunoSEQ multiplex PCR; TCRdb keeps only in-frame clonotypes and omits some of them. The table includes about 80,000 clones, around three quarters detected once. Material: peripheral blood. The receptors were sampled from a man aged 50-59 years with active or convalescent COVID-19.

The chain couples TRBV7-9 to TRBJ1-1, with a weak D call TRBD1 (5 bases). The V end was cut by 5 bases, the J end by 2 bases, with 15 bases between. The CDR3 covers 15 residues. Germline-derived CDR1 and CDR2 are SEHNR and FQNEAQ (reference sequence). CDR3 coding DNA: TGTGCCAGCAGCGCCTTCAGGGATTCCAACACTGAAGCTTTCTTT. Amino acids: CASSAFRDSNTEAFF.

The chain has TRBV11-2 and TRBJ2-7, with TRBD1 matching 8 bases. CDR1 and CDR2 (germline): SGHAT, FQNNGV. The CDR3 is made up of 14 amino acids. The V and J ends lost 8 bases and 3 bases, in that order; junction bases with no gene match: 9. The CDR3 loop reads CASSRTGSFYEQYF. The CDR3 coding sequence is TGTGCCAGCTCCCGGACAGGGTCCTTCTACGAGCAGTACTTC.

The CDR3: CASSSQGGLAVNEQFF. The DNA for the CDR3 is TGTGCCAGTAGTAGTCAGGGGGGACTAGCGGTAAATGAGCAGTTCTTC. The chain is built from TRBV19 and TRBJ2-1; TRBD2 matches 11 bases. The V and J ends lost 4 bases and 7 bases, in that order; junction bases with no gene match: 9. Germline V gene data show CDR1 as LNHDA and CDR2 as SQIVND (reference sequence). The CDR3 is made up of 16 amino acids.

The chain couples TRBV12-3 or TRBV12-4 to TRBJ1-1; no clear D gene. The CDR3 spans 11 residues. V lost 5 bases, J lost 6 bases, and 7 bases lay in between. CDR3 nucleotide sequence: TGTGCCAGCAGTCGGAGGCCTGAAGCTTTCTTT. This translates into CASSRRPEAFF.

The rearrangement links TRBV30 to TRBJ1-5; D unresolved. The V gene lost 0 bases and the J gene lost 3 bases, with 6 bases spanning the gap. The germline gives CDR1 GTSNPN, CDR2 SVGIG (reference sequence). CDR3 length equals 13 residues. CDR3 nucleotides: TGTGCCTGGAGTGTACGGGACAATCAGCCCCAGCATTTT. It yields the protein CAWSVRDNQPQHF.

The chain couples TRBV27 to TRBJ1-5; D gene unclear. Per the germline V gene, CDR1 is MNHEY and CDR2 is SMNVEV (reference sequence). The CDR3 runs 15 residues. The V end lost 2 bases, the J end lost 0 bases, and 8 bases lay between the germline ends. CDR3 sequence reads: CASSLNSLSNQPQHF. In nucleotides, the CDR3 is TGTGCCAGCAGTTTAAACAGTCTTAGCAATCAGCCCCAGCATTTT.

The chain employs TRBV21-1 and TRBJ2-7; TRBD1 is the table's D call, not checked against the DNA. TRBV21-1 is a pseudogene segment. The CDR3 is 13 residues long. The CDR3 loop is CASRNRDRVEQYF. The CDR3 bases are TGTGCCAGCAGGAACCGGGACAGGGTTGAGCAGTACTTC.

J is TRBJ1-1 and V is TRBV6-6; 8 bases are a match to TRBD1. Germline assignment: CDR1 MNHNY and CDR2 SVGAGI (reference sequence). The CDR3 sequence is 14 residues long. V shed 6 bases, J shed 1 base, and the junction held 4 bases outside the gene matches. CDR3 sequence: CASRTGAGNTEAFF. CDR3 nucleotides: TGTGCCAGCAGGACAGGGGCGGGGAACACTGAAGCTTTCTTT.

CDR3 DNA sequence: TGTGCCAGCAGACTACGGACAGACTACGAGCAGTACTTC. This codes for CASRLRTDYEQYF. V usage is TRBV6-1 and J usage is TRBJ2-7, with D possibly matching TRBD1 (6 bases). The CDR3 is 13 residues long. CDR1 and CDR2 from the germline V gene are MNHNS and SASEGT. With 6 bases removed from V and 3 bases from J, the gap between germline ends came to 12 bases.

Only a few counts were recorded for this clone. V gene TRBV5-5 combines with J gene TRBJ2-3, with 10 nucleotides matching TRBD2. The ends lost 0 bases at V and 0 bases at J; junction bases unmatched: 10. Looked up from germline, CDR1 is SGHKS and CDR2 is YYEKEE (reference sequence). CDR3 length: 19 amino acids. This CDR3 is CASSLAFSGGSASTDTQYF. For the CDR3, the DNA is TGTGCCAGCAGCTTGGCATTTAGCGGGGGGTCCGCTAGCACAGATACGCAGTATTTT. The whole variable domain, filled in from reference TRBV5-5 and TRBJ2-3, reads DAGVTQSPTHLIKTRGQQVTLRCSPISGHKSVSWYQQVLGQGPQFIFQYYEKEERGRGNFPDRFSARQFPNYSSELNVNALLLGDSALYLCASSLAFSGGSASTDTQYFGPGTRLTVL.

This clone appeared many times. The chain employs TRBV12-5 and TRBJ2-5, with TRBD1 identical over 7 bases. The trim removed 11 bases at V and 0 bases at J, leaving 9 bases unmatched. CDR1 is LGHNT and CDR2 is FRNRAP in the germline V gene. The CDR3 covers 14 residues. CDR3 DNA: TGTGCTTCTCGAGGGGGCCCTGACCAAGAGACCCAGTACTTC. Translated: CASRGGPDQETQYF.

J is TRBJ1-5 and V is TRBV19; maybe TRBD1 (5 bases). This CDR3 is built from 14 residues. Germline V gives CDR1 LNHDA, CDR2 SQIVND (reference sequence). The germline V and J ends were trimmed by 3 bases and 4 bases, with 10 bases remaining between them. CDR3 nucleotide sequence: TGTGCCAGTAGTATGGGGCGGGGAAATCAGCCCCAGCATTTT. This gives the protein CASSMGRGNQPQHF.

This clone was found once. The chain combines TRBV6-4 with TRBJ2-2; possible D gene TRBD1, 5 bases. Trimming took off 8 bases at V and 6 bases at J, with 13 bases between the two ends. Looked up from germline, CDR1 is MRHNA and CDR2 is SNTAGT. The length of the CDR3 is 13 residues. The CDR3 here is CASASGIPGELFF. The CDR3 bases are TGTGCCAGCGCCTCAGGGATCCCCGGGGAGCTGTTTTTT.

Many counts were recorded for this clone. The V call is TRBV11-2, the J call TRBJ1-1; a weak D match, TRBD1 (6 bases). Trimming pared 6 bases from V and 4 bases from J, leaving 15 bases between. CDR1 is SGHAT, CDR2 FQNNGV, per germline. The CDR3 extends over 14 amino acids. The CDR3 protein is CASRNQGSVTEAFF. The CDR3 nucleotides are TGTGCCAGCAGGAACCAGGGGTCAGTCACTGAAGCTTTCTTT.

The chain has TRBV6-5 and TRBJ2-7; D ambiguous. Germline-derived CDR1 and CDR2 are MNHEY and SVGAGI. CDR3 length: 14 residues. The ends were cut back, 3 bases at V and 5 bases at J, with 14 bases in the middle. CDR3 amino acids: CASSYFGPTNEQYF. The CDR3 DNA reads as TGTGCCAGCAGTTATTTTGGGCCCACAAACGAGCAGTACTTC.